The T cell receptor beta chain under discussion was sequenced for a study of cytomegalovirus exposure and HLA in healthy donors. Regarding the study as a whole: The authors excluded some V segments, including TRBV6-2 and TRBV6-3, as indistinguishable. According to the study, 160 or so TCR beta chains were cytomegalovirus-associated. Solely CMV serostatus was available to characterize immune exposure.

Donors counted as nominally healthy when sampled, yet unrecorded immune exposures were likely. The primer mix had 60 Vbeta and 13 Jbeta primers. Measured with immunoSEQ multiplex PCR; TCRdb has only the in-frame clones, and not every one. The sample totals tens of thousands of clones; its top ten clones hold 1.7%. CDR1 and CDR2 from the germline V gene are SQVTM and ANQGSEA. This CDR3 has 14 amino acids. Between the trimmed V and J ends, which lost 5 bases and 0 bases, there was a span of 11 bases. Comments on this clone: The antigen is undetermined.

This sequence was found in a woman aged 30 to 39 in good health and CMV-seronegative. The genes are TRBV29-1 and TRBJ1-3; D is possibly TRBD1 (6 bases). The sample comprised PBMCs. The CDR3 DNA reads TGCAGCGTTACAGACAGGAACTCTGGAAACACCATATATTTT. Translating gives CSVTDRNSGNTIYF.